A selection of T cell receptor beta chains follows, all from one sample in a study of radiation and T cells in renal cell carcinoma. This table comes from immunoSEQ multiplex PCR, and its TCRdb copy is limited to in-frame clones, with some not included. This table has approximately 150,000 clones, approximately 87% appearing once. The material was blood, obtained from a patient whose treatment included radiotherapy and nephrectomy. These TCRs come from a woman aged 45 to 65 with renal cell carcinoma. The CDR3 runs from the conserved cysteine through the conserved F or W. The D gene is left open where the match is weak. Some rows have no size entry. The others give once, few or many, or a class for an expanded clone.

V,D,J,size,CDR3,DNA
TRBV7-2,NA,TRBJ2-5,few,CASSLGKTQYF,TGTGCCAGCAGCTTGGGGAAGACCCAGTACTTC
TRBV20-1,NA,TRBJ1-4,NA,CSAPSNEKLFF,TGCAGTGCACCAAGTAATGAAAAACTGTTTTTT
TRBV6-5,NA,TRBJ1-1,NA,CASSPHVENEAFF,TGTGCCAGCAGCCCTCACGTAGAGAATGAAGCTTTCTTT
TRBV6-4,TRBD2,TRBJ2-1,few,CASRLAGADEQFF,TGTGCCAGCCGACTAGCGGGGGCGGATGAGCAGTTCTTC
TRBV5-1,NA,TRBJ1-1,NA,CASIQGGGNTEAFF,TGCGCCAGCATCCAGGGAGGGGGGAACACTGAAGCTTTCTTT
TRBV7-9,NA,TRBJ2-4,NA,CASTWGAAIKNIQYF,TGTGCCAGCACATGGGGGGCCGCTATCAAAAACATTCAGTACTTC
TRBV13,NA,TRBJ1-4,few,CASSHARRGELFF,TGTGCCAGCAGCCACGCCAGAAGAGGGGAACTGTTTTTT
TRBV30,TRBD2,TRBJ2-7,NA,CAYSGLADYEQYF,TGTGCCTACTCGGGACTAGCAGACTACGAGCAGTACTTC
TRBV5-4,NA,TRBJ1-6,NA,CASSQGYGGSPLHF,TGTGCCAGCAGCCAGGGTTACGGGGGTTCACCCCTCCACTTT
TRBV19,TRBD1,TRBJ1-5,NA,CASTPTGGQPQHF,TGTGCCAGTACCCCGACAGGGGGTCAGCCCCAGCATTTT
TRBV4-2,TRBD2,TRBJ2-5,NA,CASSQGGSGRARQETQYF,TGTGCCAGCAGCCAAGGCGGGTCCGGGAGGGCCAGGCAAGAGACCCAGTACTTC
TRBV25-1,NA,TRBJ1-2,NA,CASSESQDGGYTF,TGTGCCAGCAGTGAGTCGCAGGACGGAGGCTACACCTTC
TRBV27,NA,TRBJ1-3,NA,CASSPVWSGNTIYF,TGTGCCAGCAGTCCGGTGTGGTCTGGAAACACCATATATTTT
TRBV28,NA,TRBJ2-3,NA,CASSYNRAQSTDTQYF,TGTGCCAGCAGCTATAACAGGGCACAAAGCACAGATACGCAGTATTTT
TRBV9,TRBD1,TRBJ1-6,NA,CASKDRGGSPLHF,TGTGCCAGCAAAGACAGGGGAGGTTCACCCCTCCACTTT
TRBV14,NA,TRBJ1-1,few,CASSQGTRAFF,TGTGCCAGCAGCCAAGGGACACGAGCTTTCTTT
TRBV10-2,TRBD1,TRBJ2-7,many,CASNDRGPYEQYF,TGCGCCAGCAACGACAGGGGTCCCTACGAGCAGTACTTC
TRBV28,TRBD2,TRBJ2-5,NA,CASSPPAGEGQETQYF,TGTGCCAGCAGTCCGCCGGCTGGGGAGGGCCAAGAGACCCAGTACTTC
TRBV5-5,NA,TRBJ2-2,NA,CASSLVHFNTGELFF,TGTGCCAGCAGCTTGGTCCACTTTAACACCGGGGAGCTGTTTTTT
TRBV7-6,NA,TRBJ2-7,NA,CASSYGTRDTYEQYF,TGTGCCAGCAGCTATGGGACACGGGACACCTACGAGCAGTACTTC
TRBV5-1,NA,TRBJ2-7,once,CASSVDSAYEQYF,TGCGCCAGCAGCGTGGACAGCGCTTACGAGCAGTACTTC
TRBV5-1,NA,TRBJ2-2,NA,CASSLDGVNTGELFF,TGCGCCAGCAGCTTGGACGGAGTGAACACCGGGGAGCTGTTTTTT
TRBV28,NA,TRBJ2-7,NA,CASSPTSYEQYF,TGTGCCAGCAGTCCAACCTCCTACGAGCAGTACTTC
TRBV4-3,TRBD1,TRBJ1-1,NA,CASSQYGTGEGTEAFF,TGCGCCAGCAGTCAATACGGGACAGGGGAGGGGACTGAAGCTTTCTTT
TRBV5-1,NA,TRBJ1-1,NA,CASSLQVSMNTEAFF,TGCGCCAGCAGCTTGCAGGTGTCAATGAACACTGAAGCTTTCTTT
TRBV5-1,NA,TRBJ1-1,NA,CASSSVAYSANTEAFF,TGCGCCAGCAGCTCCGTAGCTTATTCGGCGAACACTGAAGCTTTCTTT
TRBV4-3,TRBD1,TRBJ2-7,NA,CASSTGTGGPSYEQYF,TGCGCCAGCAGCACTGGGACAGGGGGGCCCTCCTACGAGCAGTACTTC
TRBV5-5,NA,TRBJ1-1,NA,CASSDTGF,TGTGCCAGCAGCGACACAGGGTTT
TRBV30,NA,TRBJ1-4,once,CAWGRGLSNEKLFF,TGTGCCTGGGGAAGAGGTCTATCTAATGAAAAACTGTTTTTT
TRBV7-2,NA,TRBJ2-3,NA,CASSLWVTGAATDTQYF,TGTGCCAGCAGCTTATGGGTCACCGGAGCTGCCACAGATACGCAGTATTTT
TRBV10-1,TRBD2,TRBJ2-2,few,CASSSGTSAQNTGELFF,TGCGCCAGCAGTTCCGGGACTAGCGCCCAGAACACCGGGGAGCTGTTTTTT
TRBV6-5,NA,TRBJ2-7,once,CASSYAESYSYEQYF,TGTGCCAGCAGTTACGCCGAGTCTTACTCCTACGAGCAGTACTTC
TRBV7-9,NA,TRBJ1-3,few,CASVNQGAGNTIYF,TGTGCCAGCGTAAATCAGGGTGCAGGAAACACCATATATTTT
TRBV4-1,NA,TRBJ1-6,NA,CASSQADRLGSPLHF,TGCGCCAGCAGCCAGGCGGACCGCCTGGGTTCACCCCTCCACTTT
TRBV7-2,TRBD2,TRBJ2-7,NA,CASSLAGLADEQYF,TGTGCCAGCAGCTTAGCGGGACTAGCGGACGAGCAGTACTTC
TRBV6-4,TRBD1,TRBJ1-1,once,CASSADRGRTAFF,TGTGCCAGCAGTGCGGACAGGGGGAGAACGGCTTTCTTT
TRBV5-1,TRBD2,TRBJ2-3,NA,CASSLSSGDRTDTQYF,TGCGCCAGCAGCTTATCGAGCGGGGATCGCACAGATACGCAGTATTTT
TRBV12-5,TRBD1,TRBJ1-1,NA,CASAKGQFFEAFF,TGTGCTAGTGCCAAGGGACAGTTTTTTGAAGCTTTCTTT
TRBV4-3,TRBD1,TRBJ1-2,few,CASSQVWGQSYGYTF,TGCGCCAGCAGCCAAGTGTGGGGACAGTCCTATGGCTACACCTTC
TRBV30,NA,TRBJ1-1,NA,CAWRMNTEAFF,TGTGCCTGGAGAATGAACACTGAAGCTTTCTTT
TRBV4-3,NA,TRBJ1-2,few,CASSQDLVDGYTF,TGCGCCAGCAGCCAAGATCTTGTTGATGGCTACACCTTC
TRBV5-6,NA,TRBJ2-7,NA,CASSFSGGLSYEQYF,TGTGCCAGCAGCTTCTCGGGGGGCCTCTCCTACGAGCAGTACTTC
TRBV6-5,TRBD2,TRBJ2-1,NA,CASRTSGGARNEQFF,TGTGCCAGCAGAACCAGCGGGGGGGCTCGCAATGAGCAGTTCTTC
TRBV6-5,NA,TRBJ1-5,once,CASSSGNQPQHF,TGTGCCAGCAGTTCGGGTAATCAGCCCCAGCATTTT
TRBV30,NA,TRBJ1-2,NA,CAWSVGDGYTF,TGTGCCTGGAGTGTGGGTGATGGCTACACCTTC
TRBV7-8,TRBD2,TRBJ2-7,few,CASSLRVTSGTPYEQYF,TGTGCCAGCAGCTTAAGGGTGACTAGCGGGACCCCCTACGAGCAGTACTTC
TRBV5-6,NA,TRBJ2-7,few,CASSLTRSEQYF,TGTGCCAGCAGCCTAACTCGATCCGAGCAGTACTTC
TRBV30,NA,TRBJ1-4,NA,CAWVGRNNEKLFF,TGTGCCTGGGTTGGCCGGAATAATGAAAAACTGTTTTTT
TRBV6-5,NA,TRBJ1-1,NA,CASRGTVNTEAFF,TGTGCCAGCAGGGGCACTGTGAACACTGAAGCTTTCTTT
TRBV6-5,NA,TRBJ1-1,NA,CASSYGEGLAEAFF,TGTGCCAGCAGTTACGGGGAGGGGTTGGCTGAAGCTTTCTTT
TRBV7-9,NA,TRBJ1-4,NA,CASSLGAANEKLFF,TGTGCCAGCAGCTTGGGGGCGGCTAATGAAAAACTGTTTTTT
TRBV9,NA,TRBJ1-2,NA,CASSVVAQGNGYTF,TGTGCCAGCAGCGTAGTGGCTCAGGGAAATGGCTACACCTTC
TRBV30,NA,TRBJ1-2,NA,CAWTATRRGYGYTF,TGTGCCTGGACGGCGACCCGACGGGGCTATGGCTACACCTTC